What follows are 19 T cell receptor beta chains derived from one specimen sequenced in a study of OX40 agonist ivuxolimab in advanced cancers. Repertoires were generated with immunoSEQ multiplex PCR, while TCRdb's copy carries only in-frame clones and drops some. The table shows fewer than 100,000 clones, with around 85% occurring only once. This specimen consisted of CD4+ or CD8+ T cells sorted from blood, obtained in a trial of the OX40 agonist ivuxolimab. These receptors all stem from an adult with an advanced solid tumor such as melanoma, head and neck, liver or kidney cancer.

V is TRBV5-6 and J is TRBJ2-7, with D maybe TRBD2 (5 bases). V shed 0 bases and J shed 4 bases, with 26 bases lying between them. This CDR3 spans 19 amino acids. Germline values: CDR1 SGHDT, CDR2 YYEEEE. The CDR3 sequence: CASSLGIRRAGTGFYEQYF. CDR3 bases: TGTGCCAGCAGCTTGGGTATAAGGAGAGCTGGTACGGGATTTTACGAGCAGTACTTC.

The genes are TRBV19 and TRBJ1-4; TRBD1 might be the D (5 bases). Germline values: CDR1 LNHDA, CDR2 SQIVND (reference sequence). The V gene lost 2 bases and the J gene lost 8 bases, with 12 bases spanning the gap. The CDR3 totals 14 residues. CDR3: CASSIQDWGEKLFF. The CDR3 DNA reads as TGTGCCAGTAGTATACAGGATTGGGGGGAAAAACTGTTTTTT.

This chain uses TRBV19 with TRBJ2-1; 8 bases line up with TRBD2. This CDR3 region has 16 residues. The V segment lost 6 bases and the J segment 1 base; nucleotides outside the gene matches: 8. Germline CDR1 LNHDA, CDR2 SQIVND (reference sequence). The CDR3 DNA sequence: TGTGCCAGTAGCGACGGGGGGGCCTTATCCTACAATGAGCAGTTCTTC. Protein sequence: CASSDGGALSYNEQFF.

This chain joins TRBV6-5 and TRBJ2-3, with D unresolved. This CDR3 region has 13 residues. The germline V gene has CDR1 MNHEY and CDR2 SVGAGI. Trimming left V 6 bases short and J 1 base short, with 8 bases between. The CDR3, as DNA: TGTGCCAGCAGACCCTGGGGCACAGATACGCAGTATTTT. Translation gives CASRPWGTDTQYF.

The chain couples TRBV7-9 to TRBJ1-2; TRBD1 is a possible D gene (5 bases). The CDR3 runs 14 residues. V lost 1 base, J lost 0 bases, and 6 bases lay in between. Germline CDR1 reads SEHNR; CDR2 reads FQNEAQ (reference sequence). The CDR3 DNA reads as TGTGCCAGCAGCTTAGGGACAACTAACTATGGCTACACCTTC. Protein product: CASSLGTTNYGYTF.

The chain employs TRBV28 and TRBJ2-7, with a tentative D call TRBD1 (6 bases). The CDR3 sequence is 15 residues long. The germline V and J ends were trimmed by 5 bases and 2 bases, with 16 bases remaining between them. The germline V gene encodes CDR1 MDHEN and CDR2 SYDVKM. In nucleotides, the CDR3 is TGTGCCAGCAGTCCCCCTTCAGGGGCCCCCTACGAGCAGTACTTC. Amino acids: CASSPPSGAPYEQYF. The full variable domain, with the rest looked up from reference TRBV28 and TRBJ2-7, is DVKVTQSSRYLVKRTGEKVFLECVQDMDHENMFWYRQDPGLGLRLIYFSYDVKMKEKGDIPEGYSVSREKKERFSLILESASTNQTSMYLCASSPPSGAPYEQYFGPGTRLTVT.

This rearrangement joins TRBV4-1 to TRBJ2-1; perhaps TRBD1 as D (5 bases). CDR1 and CDR2 from the germline V gene are MGHRA and YSYEKL. CDR3 length: 12 residues. Trimming left V 7 bases short and J 9 bases short, with 13 bases between. CDR3 bases: TGCGCCAGCACAAAGGGGTCCGGTGAGCAGTTCTTC. Amino acids: CASTKGSGEQFF.

The CDR3 loop is CASSITGGSDEQYF. Here the CDR3 DNA reads TGTGCCAGCAGCATCACAGGGGGCTCGGACGAGCAGTACTTC. J is TRBJ2-7 and V is TRBV11-3, with TRBD1 matching over 9 bases. The germline CDR1 and CDR2 sequences are SGHNT and YENEEA. This CDR3 comprises 14 residues. V trimming: 5 bases; J trimming: 5 bases; junction bases outside the gene matches: 7.

The chain links TRBV4-2 to TRBJ1-4, with D possibly being TRBD1 (5 bases). Trimming took off 5 bases at V and 8 bases at J, with 21 bases between the two ends. Per the germline V gene, CDR1 is LGHNA and CDR2 is YNFKEQ. The CDR3 spans 16 residues. As DNA, the CDR3 is TGTGCCAGCAGCGCCGCTGGGGGGACCACCACCGAAAAACTGTTTTTT. Translating it yields CASSAAGGTTTEKLFF.

The V call is TRBV29-1, the J call TRBJ2-2, with D possibly called TRBD1 or TRBD2 (5 bases each). The CDR3 covers 14 residues. With 6 bases removed from V and 3 bases from J, the gap between germline ends came to 14 bases. Germline values: CDR1 SQVTM, CDR2 ANQGSEA. The CDR3 nucleotides read TGCAGCGTATCGGGGCAGTCCTACACCGGGGAGCTGTTTTTT. It is translated as CSVSGQSYTGELFF.

This clone was counted only a few times. The gene calls are TRBV2 and TRBJ1-4; no clear D gene. The CDR3 covers 14 residues. With 6 bases removed from V and 0 bases from J, the gap between germline ends came to 8 bases. Germline CDR1 SNHLY, CDR2 FYNNEI. The CDR3 nucleotides are TGTGCCAGCAGGGAGCTTGCAACTAATGAAAAACTGTTTTTT. This sequence encodes CASRELATNEKLFF.

The V gene is TRBV9, the J gene TRBJ2-6; weak D call: TRBD1 (6 bases). The V end lost 2 bases, the J end lost 4 bases, and 10 bases lay between the germline ends. Germline loops: CDR1 SGDLS, CDR2 YYNGEE. This CDR3 has 15 residues. The DNA of the CDR3 is TGTGCCAGCAGCGTCGACAGGCCGGGGGCCAACGTCCTGACTTTC. It specifies CASSVDRPGANVLTF.

This chain links TRBV7-8 with TRBJ2-5; the D gene is possibly TRBD2 (6 bases). Trimming left V 4 bases short and J 11 bases short, with 14 bases between. This CDR3 contains 12 residues. The germline V gene has CDR1 SGHVS and CDR2 FQNEAQ. CDR3 sequence (DNA): TGTGCCAGCAGCTGGGATACGGGGGAGCAGTACTTC. Its protein is CASSWDTGEQYF.

This sequence joins TRBV7-8 and TRBJ2-1, with TRBD1 identical over 7 bases. The J segment lost 4 bases and the V segment lost 5 bases, leaving 8 bases of the junction unmatched. The CDR3 spans 15 residues. Germline CDR1 reads SGHVS; CDR2 reads FQNEAQ. The CDR3 loop is CASSSRDSGYNEQFF. CDR3 sequence (DNA): TGTGCCAGCAGCAGTCGGGACAGTGGATACAATGAGCAGTTCTTC.

J is TRBJ1-1 and V is TRBV4-3; no reliable D call. Trimming removed 3 bases at V and 0 bases at J, with 8 bases between. CDR3 length: 14 residues. Germline V lookup: CDR1 LGHNA, CDR2 YSLEER. CDR3 sequence (DNA): TGCGCCAGCAGCCAGATGGGCATGAACACTGAAGCTTTCTTT. Translated: CASSQMGMNTEAFF.

With regard to this clone: The junction differs from germline at one of its ends, possibly a read error. The chain recombines TRBV7-7 with TRBJ2-5; TRBD2 agrees at 12 bases. CDR1 is SSHAT and CDR2 is FNYEAQ in the germline V gene (reference sequence). The CDR3 runs to 15 residues. Here the CDR3 DNA reads TGTGCTAGCAGTTCACTAGCGGGGGGCCGGGAGACCCAGTACTTC. This translates into CASSSLAGGRETQYF.

The chain recombines TRBV30 with TRBJ1-4; no clear D gene. The CDR3 has 14 residues. Trimming stripped 4 bases from V and 0 bases from J, with 9 bases between. Germline V lookup: CDR1 GTSNPN, CDR2 SVGIG (reference sequence). The CDR3 loop reads CAWTTGATNEKLFF. The DNA of the CDR3 is TGTGCCTGGACCACTGGTGCAACTAATGAAAAACTGTTTTTT.

The chain uses TRBV27 and TRBJ1-1; 8 nucleotides align to TRBD1. Germline V CDR1 and CDR2: MNHEY, SMNVEV (reference sequence). The CDR3 extends over 16 amino acids. The junction had 5 bases not matched to a gene; V was cut back by 2 bases and J by 0 bases. This CDR3 reads CASSLAQDRVNTEAFF. CDR3 DNA sequence: TGTGCCAGCAGTTTAGCCCAGGACAGGGTGAACACTGAAGCTTTCTTT.

The chain is built from TRBV7-9 and TRBJ1-1; no clear D gene. The CDR3 runs 18 residues. Germline values: CDR1 SEHNR, CDR2 FQNEAQ (reference sequence). The V end lost 5 bases, the J end lost 3 bases, and 25 bases lay between the germline ends. The CDR3 bases are TGTGCCAGCAGCCACGGGCCAGGAAGGGCTAGGAGAGACACTGAAGCTTTCTTT. Amino acid sequence: CASSHGPGRARRDTEAFF.